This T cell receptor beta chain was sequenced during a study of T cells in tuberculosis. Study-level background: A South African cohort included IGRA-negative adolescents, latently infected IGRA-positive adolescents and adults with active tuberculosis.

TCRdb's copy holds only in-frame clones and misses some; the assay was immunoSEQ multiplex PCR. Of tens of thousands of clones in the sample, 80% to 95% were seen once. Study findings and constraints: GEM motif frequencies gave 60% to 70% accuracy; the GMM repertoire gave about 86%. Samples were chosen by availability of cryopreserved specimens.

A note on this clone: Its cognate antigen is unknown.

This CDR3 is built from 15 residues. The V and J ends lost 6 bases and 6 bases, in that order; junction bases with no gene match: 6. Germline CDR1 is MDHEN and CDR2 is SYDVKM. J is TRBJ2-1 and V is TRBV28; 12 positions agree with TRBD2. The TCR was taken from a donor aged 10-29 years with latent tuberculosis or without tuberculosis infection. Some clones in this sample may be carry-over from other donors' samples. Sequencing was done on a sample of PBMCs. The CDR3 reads CASSLRTSGVNEQFF. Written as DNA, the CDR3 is TGTGCCAGCAGCCTGAGGACTAGCGGGGTCAATGAGCAGTTCTTC. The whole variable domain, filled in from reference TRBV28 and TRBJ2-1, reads DVKVTQSSRYLVKRTGEKVFLECVQDMDHENMFWYRQDPGLGLRLIYFSYDVKMKEKGDIPEGYSVSREKKERFSLILESASTNQTSMYLCASSLRTSGVNEQFFGPGTRLTVL.